The 9 T cell receptor beta chains below come from one sample, sequenced in a study of cytomegalovirus exposure and HLA in healthy donors. The PCR ran on 60 Vbeta and 13 Jbeta primers. The method was immunoSEQ multiplex PCR; TCRdb's version includes in-frame clones alone and lacks a portion of them. Its clone listing holds fewer than 75,000 clones. What was sequenced was PBMCs. These receptors originate from a boy aged 5-17 years in good health and CMV-seronegative.

The chain links TRBV5-1 to TRBJ2-3, with D hard to call. This CDR3 has 14 residues. The V end lost 0 bases, the J end lost 1 base, and 6 bases lay between the germline ends. Germline V lookup: CDR1 SGHRS, CDR2 YFSETQ. DNA of the CDR3: TGCGCCAGCAGCTTGGGAGGCGGCACAGATACGCAGTATTTT. The encoded protein is CASSLGGGTDTQYF.

This chain joins TRBV25-1 and TRBJ2-2; 7 bases map to TRBD1. CDR1 and CDR2 (germline): MGHDK, SYGVNS. The ends lost 6 bases at V and 5 bases at J; junction bases unmatched: 6. CDR3 length equals 14 residues. This CDR3 reads CASSNRGWTGELFF. The CDR3 DNA is TGTGCCAGCAGCAACAGGGGATGGACCGGGGAGCTGTTTTTT.

The rearrangement uses TRBV2 and TRBJ2-7; perhaps TRBD1 as D (6 bases). This CDR3 region has 13 residues. Trimming took off 7 bases at V and 5 bases at J, with 15 bases between the two ends. Germline CDR1 is SNHLY and CDR2 is FYNNEI. The CDR3 protein is CASKTGPPNEQYF. The DNA of the CDR3 is TGTGCCAGCAAGACAGGCCCACCCAACGAGCAGTACTTC.

The gene calls are TRBV9 and TRBJ1-4; 7 bases line up with TRBD1. The CDR3 is 14 residues long. The V and J ends lost 2 bases and 4 bases, in that order; junction bases with no gene match: 2. Germline V gene lookup returns CDR1 SGDLS and CDR2 YYNGEE. The CDR3 nucleotides are TGTGCCAGCAGCGTGACAGGGAGTAATGAAAAACTGTTTTTT. It codes for CASSVTGSNEKLFF.

The chain joins TRBV5-1 to TRBJ1-3; 7 positions match TRBD1. The length of the CDR3 is 16 residues. The germline V gene encodes CDR1 SGHRS and CDR2 YFSETQ. V dropped 4 bases and J dropped 0; count of bases not matched to a gene: 7. CDR3 region: CASSTPGGLSGNTIYF. The CDR3 nucleotides are TGCGCCAGCAGCACCCCAGGGGGTCTCTCTGGAAACACCATATATTTT.

This chain connects TRBV9 to TRBJ1-1; a possible D gene is TRBD1 (5 bases). Trimming took 0 bases from V and 6 from J, leaving 12 bases between them. The CDR3 is 14 amino acids. From germline, CDR1 is SGDLS and CDR2 YYNGEE. The CDR3 region is CASSVVGEVAEAFF. The CDR3 DNA sequence: TGTGCCAGCAGCGTAGTGGGGGAGGTGGCTGAAGCTTTCTTT.

The chain uses TRBV25-1 and TRBJ2-7, with 7 bases that match TRBD2. This CDR3 is built from 12 residues. Unmatched junction bases numbered 4, after V lost 8 bases and J lost 3 bases. Germline loops: CDR1 MGHDK, CDR2 SYGVNS. CDR3 DNA sequence: TGTGCCAGCGCTGAGCGGGACTACGAGCAGTACTTC. This gives the protein CASAERDYEQYF.

This rearrangement joins TRBV6-5 to TRBJ2-3, with a tentative D call TRBD2 (5 bases). With 2 bases removed from V and 6 bases from J, the gap between germline ends came to 9 bases. There are 13 residues in the CDR3. Germline CDR1 and CDR2: MNHEY and SVGAGI. CDR3 sequence reads: CASSYEGGDTQYF. DNA of the CDR3: TGTGCCAGCAGTTACGAGGGCGGCGATACGCAGTATTTT.

The CDR3 loop is CASSTLEGATGELFF. The CDR3 DNA reads as TGTGCCAGTAGTACCCTTGAGGGTGCGACCGGGGAGCTGTTTTTT. This rearrangement joins TRBV19 to TRBJ2-2, with a tentative D call TRBD2 (5 bases). Trimming removed 4 bases at V and 5 bases at J, with 14 bases between. The CDR3 spans 15 residues. The germline gives CDR1 LNHDA, CDR2 SQIVND (reference sequence).